This T cell receptor beta chain originates from a study of blood T cell repertoires in COVID-19. Germline CDR1 and CDR2: SGHVS and FNYEAQ. This CDR3 has 14 residues. V was shortened by 6 bases and J by 0 bases, with 6 bases between the two germline ends. In the authors' methods: For nucleated cells, counts were estimated from reference gene primer amplification. Assay used: immunoSEQ multiplex PCR; TCRdb lists only in-frame clones, some missing. That table gives V, J and clone size, and the DNA gave D and trimming. Of tens of thousands of clones listed, 91% are singletons. A Seattle source enrolled patients during active infection and followed them longitudinally.

The chain has TRBV7-6 and TRBJ2-6; D unresolved. Sample: peripheral blood. The sequence was obtained from a man aged 40-49 years with COVID-19, enrolled during active disease. The CDR3 reads CASRRNSGANVLTF. Written as DNA, the CDR3 is TGTGCCAGCAGGAGGAACTCTGGGGCCAACGTCCTGACTTTC.